These 26 T cell receptor beta chains were all obtained from the same sample, sequenced in a study of cytomegalovirus exposure and HLA in healthy donors (dated by TCRdb to the late 2010s). Library preparation employed the immunoSEQ multiplex PCR assay. For the multiplex PCR, a mixture combining 60 forward primers for TCR Vbeta segments and 13 reverse primers for TCR Jbeta segments was used. Sourced from immuneACCESS, this table was stored by TCRdb with only in-frame sequences that have V and J called. A share of the clones is absent; for the studies checked, an unresolved V gene accounts for under half, and the remainder has no known explanation. The sample includes about 160,000 clones, with around nine tenths observed a single time. Jointly, the top ten make up around 1.8% of the sample. Sample: PBMCs. The receptors originated from a woman aged 18-29 years in good health and CMV-seronegative.

The chain employs TRBV6-5 and TRBJ1-5; D remains ambiguous. The CDR3 is 13 residues long. Trimming stripped 4 bases from V and 4 bases from J, with 8 bases between. CDR1 and CDR2 from the germline V gene are MNHEY and SVGAGI. The CDR3 sequence: CASSFSSNQPQHF. The CDR3 DNA follows: TGTGCCAGCAGTTTCTCCAGTAATCAGCCCCAGCATTTT.

The V gene is TRBV27, the J gene TRBJ1-2; D ambiguous. The CDR3 loop spans 16 amino acids. Germline V gene sequence: CDR1 MNHEY, CDR2 SMNVEV (reference sequence). Trimming took off 6 bases at V and 3 bases at J, with 20 bases between the two ends. Written as DNA, the CDR3 is TGTGCCAGCAGACGAATAAACTTATTAGCGGACTATGGCTACACCTTC. This translates into CASRRINLLADYGYTF.

V usage is TRBV7-2 and J usage is TRBJ2-7; TRBD1 aligns across 9 bases. CDR1 SGHTA and CDR2 FQGNSA come from the germline V gene. The ends lost 5 bases at V and 2 bases at J; junction bases unmatched: 7. There are 15 residues in the CDR3. The CDR3 DNA reads TGTGCCAGCAGCCTCCGACAGGGGGACCCCTACGAGCAGTACTTC. It encodes CASSLRQGDPYEQYF.

The CDR3 protein is CAISLSGGHQETQYF. As DNA, the CDR3 is TGTGCCATCAGTCTTAGCGGGGGGCACCAAGAGACCCAGTACTTC. This chain uses TRBV10-3 with TRBJ2-5; 10 nucleotides align to TRBD2. Germline V lookup: CDR1 ENHRY, CDR2 SYGVKD. This CDR3 contains 15 residues. With 5 bases clipped from V and 0 bases from J, the junction kept 3 bases outside the gene matches.

The rearrangement links TRBV29-1 to TRBJ1-1, with a weak D call TRBD1 (5 bases). Per the germline V gene, CDR1 is SQVTM and CDR2 is ANQGSEA. The ends were cut back, 2 bases at V and 11 bases at J, with 18 bases in the middle. The CDR3 contains 13 residues. CDR3 residues: CSVELVRGGTAFF. Here the CDR3 DNA reads TGCAGCGTTGAATTGGTTAGGGGAGGCACTGCTTTCTTT.

This sequence joins TRBV11-3 and TRBJ2-1; D is possibly TRBD2 (6 bases). Trimming took 3 bases from V and 4 from J, leaving 13 bases between them. Germline assignment: CDR1 SGHNT and CDR2 YENEEA. The CDR3 consists of 15 residues. DNA for the CDR3: TGTGCCAGCAGCTTGGGCGGGATTGCTTACAATGAGCAGTTCTTC. Amino acid sequence: CASSLGGIAYNEQFF. Drawing the rest from reference TRBV11-3 and TRBJ2-1, the complete variable domain is EAGVVQSPRYKIIEKKQPVAFWCNPISGHNTLYWYLQNLGQGPELLIRYENEEAVDDSQLPKDRFSAERLKGVDSTLKIQPAELGDSAVYLCASSLGGIAYNEQFFGPGTRLTVL.

This rearrangement joins TRBV5-5 to TRBJ2-1, with TRBD2 matching 12 bases. The V segment lost 4 bases and the J segment 4 bases; nucleotides outside the gene matches: 6. Germline loops: CDR1 SGHKS, CDR2 YYEKEE (reference sequence). CDR3 size: 16 residues. CDR3 residues: CASSIRTSGVYNEQFF. The CDR3 DNA reads TGTGCCAGCAGCATTAGGACTAGCGGGGTTTACAATGAGCAGTTCTTC.

V gene TRBV5-1 combines with J gene TRBJ1-1; a possible D gene is TRBD1 (6 bases). Trimming removed 2 bases at V and 5 bases at J, with 16 bases between. The CDR3 loop spans 15 amino acids. The germline V gene has CDR1 SGHRS and CDR2 YFSETQ. The CDR3 loop is CASSLQVSRGTEAFF. In nucleotides, the CDR3 is TGCGCCAGCAGCTTACAAGTATCGAGGGGGACTGAAGCTTTCTTT. Full variable domain (rest looked up from reference TRBV5-1 and TRBJ1-1): KAGVTQTPRYLIKTRGQQVTLSCSPISGHRSVSWYQQTPGQGLQFLFEYFSETQRNKGNFPGRFSGRQFSNSRSEMNVSTLELGDSALYLCASSLQVSRGTEAFFGQGTRLTVV.

V usage is TRBV30 and J usage is TRBJ2-7; 11 bases agree with TRBD2. CDR1 is GTSNPN and CDR2 is SVGIG in the germline V gene (reference sequence). This CDR3 contains 16 residues. The CDR3 sequence is CAYLAVLAGVHYEQYF. The CDR3 DNA follows: TGTGCTTACCTCGCGGTACTAGCGGGGGTCCATTACGAGCAGTACTTC.

There are a few counts of this clone. The chain employs TRBV28 and TRBJ1-1; 9 bases match TRBD1. This CDR3 comprises 12 residues. The germline V gene has CDR1 MDHEN and CDR2 SYDVKM. After removal of 9 bases from V and 6 bases from J, the junction contained 5 bases not matched to a gene. CDR3 loop: CASTGGNSEAFF. The CDR3 nucleotides are TGTGCCAGTACAGGGGGCAACTCTGAAGCTTTCTTT.

The chain has TRBV19 and TRBJ1-6; no firm D call. In germline, CDR1 is LNHDA, CDR2 SQIVND (reference sequence). Trimming shortened V by 4 bases and J by 0 bases, and 7 bases separated the two germline ends. The CDR3 has 15 residues. The CDR3 is CASSNPGSYNSPLHF. The CDR3 nucleotides are TGTGCCAGTAGTAACCCGGGCTCCTATAATTCACCCCTCCACTTT. Filled out from reference TRBV19 and TRBJ1-6, the complete variable domain reads DGGITQSPKYLFRKEGQNVTLSCEQNLNHDAMYWYRQDPGQGLRLIYYSQIVNDFQKGDIAEGYSVSREKKESFPLTVTSAQKNPTAFYLCASSNPGSYNSPLHFGNGTRLTVT.

CDR3 coding DNA: TGTGCCAGCTCACCCCTTGAGGGCATCCTATACAATGAGCAGTTCTTC. It yields the protein CASSPLEGILYNEQFF. The chain combines TRBV18 with TRBJ2-1; tentatively, D is TRBD2 (5 bases). The germline CDR1 and CDR2 sequences are KGHSH and LQKENI. The V end was cut by 3 bases, the J end by 4 bases, with 16 bases between. This CDR3 comprises 16 residues.

Remarks on this clone: At the DNA level, this CDR3 is encoded by other sequences in the same sample as well. The chain combines TRBV27 with TRBJ2-5; no clear D. This CDR3 has 12 residues. Between the trimmed V and J ends, which lost 4 bases and 5 bases, there was a span of 8 bases. The germline CDR1 and CDR2 sequences are MNHEY and SMNVEV (reference sequence). Written as DNA, the CDR3 is TGTGCCAGCAGTTCGGGTAGGGAGACCCAGTACTTC. Translation: CASSSGRETQYF.

The chain has TRBV18 and TRBJ2-1; D is ambiguous. Trimming took off 2 bases at V and 9 bases at J, with 17 bases between the two ends. Germline loops: CDR1 KGHSH, CDR2 LQKENI. The CDR3 consists of 15 residues. DNA of the CDR3: TGTGCCAGCTCACCAATATTCTCCTCAACCAGTGAGCAGTTCTTC. This encodes CASSPIFSSTSEQFF. The full variable domain, in which reference TRBV18 and TRBJ2-1 provide the parts outside the CDR3, is NAGVMQNPRHLVRRRGQEARLRCSPMKGHSHVYWYRQLPEEGLKFMVYLQKENIIDESGMPKERFSAEFPKEGPSILRIQQVVRGDSAAYFCASSPIFSSTSEQFFGPGTRLTVL.

V and J are TRBV15 and TRBJ2-7, with 7 nucleotides matching TRBD1. CDR1 and CDR2 from the germline V gene are LNHNV and YYDKDF (reference sequence). The CDR3 has 15 amino acids. The V and J ends lost 1 base and 5 bases, in that order; junction bases with no gene match: 8. This CDR3 is CATSRAETGIHEQYF. As DNA, the CDR3 is TGTGCCACCAGCAGAGCTGAGACAGGGATCCACGAGCAGTACTTC. The whole variable domain, filled in from reference TRBV15 and TRBJ2-7, reads DAMVIQNPRYQVTQFGKPVTLSCSQTLNHNVMYWYQQKSSQAPKLLFHYYDKDFNNEADTPDNFQSRRPNTSFCFLDIRSPGLGDTAMYLCATSRAETGIHEQYFGPGTRLTVT.

On this clone itself: In the same sample, other DNA sequences code for this CDR3. The V gene is TRBV20-1, the J gene TRBJ2-7; TRBD1 might be the D (5 bases). Between the trimmed V and J ends, which lost 6 bases and 1 base, there was a span of 7 bases. The CDR3 spans 11 residues. CDR1 DFQATT and CDR2 SNEGSKA come from the germline V gene (reference sequence). Written as DNA, the CDR3 is TGCAGTGCCAGGGTGTCCTACGAGCAGTACTTC. This sequence encodes CSARVSYEQYF.

CDR3 in amino acids: CASSLGGGDQPQHF. Written as DNA, the CDR3 is TGTGCCAGCAGCTTAGGGGGGGGCGATCAGCCCCAGCATTTT. The V gene is TRBV7-8, the J gene TRBJ1-5, with D possibly matching TRBD1 (6 bases). V dropped 1 base and J dropped 5 bases, with 9 bases sitting between them. Per the germline V gene, CDR1 is SGHVS and CDR2 is FQNEAQ. The CDR3 covers 14 residues.

The chain employs TRBV19 and TRBJ1-1; no clear D. Per the germline V gene, CDR1 is LNHDA and CDR2 is SQIVND (reference sequence). This CDR3 contains 15 residues. Between the trimmed V and J ends, which lost 4 bases and 1 base, there was a span of 13 bases. The CDR3 is CASSTRGLSNTEAFF. The CDR3, as DNA: TGTGCCAGTAGTACCCGAGGGTTATCGAACACTGAAGCTTTCTTT.

The chain is built from TRBV6-1 and TRBJ2-5; D is possibly TRBD2 (5 bases). This CDR3 spans 14 amino acids. Looked up from germline, CDR1 is MNHNS and CDR2 is SASEGT. Between the trimmed V and J ends, which lost 1 base and 5 bases, there was a span of 11 bases. CDR3 nucleotide sequence: TGTGCCAGCAGTGAAGGGGTGGAGCGGGAGACCCAGTACTTC. It encodes CASSEGVERETQYF.

This clone was found a few times. The V and J genes are TRBV7-9 and TRBJ2-2; the D gene is possibly TRBD2 (6 bases). Germline loops: CDR1 SEHNR, CDR2 FQNEAQ (reference sequence). The V gene lost 1 base and the J gene lost 7 bases, with 7 bases spanning the gap. This CDR3 comprises 13 residues. The CDR3 DNA sequence: TGTGCCAGCAGCTTAGGGACTATCGGGGAGCTGTTTTTT. Its protein product is CASSLGTIGELFF.

The V gene is TRBV9, the J gene TRBJ2-1; the match to TRBD2 covers 7 bases. V shed 6 bases, J shed 5 bases, and the junction held 11 bases outside the gene matches. The germline CDR1 and CDR2 sequences are SGDLS and YYNGEE. The CDR3 runs to 15 residues. CDR3 nucleotide sequence: TGTGCCAGCAACTTTTTGGGCGGGAGTGACAATGAGCAGTTCTTC. The encoded protein is CASNFLGGSDNEQFF.

The genes are TRBV25-1 and TRBJ2-1, with 8 bases that match TRBD2. The CDR3 is 15 amino acids. Germline loops: CDR1 MGHDK, CDR2 SYGVNS. Unmatched junction bases numbered 7, after V lost 4 bases and J lost 5 bases. The CDR3 region has the DNA TGTGCCAGCAGTGTAGTAGCGGGGTTGAACAATGAGCAGTTCTTC. This codes for CASSVVAGLNNEQFF.

The genes are TRBV28 and TRBJ1-3; 8 positions agree with TRBD1. The CDR3 contains 18 residues. V shed 1 base, J shed 0 bases, and the junction held 8 bases outside the gene matches. Germline CDR1 reads MDHEN; CDR2 reads SYDVKM. CDR3 bases: TGTGCCAGCAGTTTATCTGACAGGACAGGGCCCTCTGGAAACACCATATATTTT. Its protein is CASSLSDRTGPSGNTIYF.

This rearrangement joins TRBV11-3 to TRBJ1-4; D call uncertain. CDR3 size: 15 residues. The germline V gene encodes CDR1 SGHNT and CDR2 YENEEA. V was trimmed by 2 bases and J by 8 bases, leaving 15 bases between them. The DNA of the CDR3 is TGTGCCAGCAGCTTAACGTTCCGATTAGAAGAAAAACTGTTTTTT. It specifies CASSLTFRLEEKLFF.

Notes on this clone: A read error may account for a junction end that differs from germline. The chain links TRBV9 to TRBJ1-3; the D is unclear. The CDR3 contains 15 residues. Germline values: CDR1 SGDLS, CDR2 YYNGEE. CDR3: CTSSAQDNPGNTIYF. DNA for the CDR3: TGTACCAGCAGCGCTCAGGATAATCCTGGAAACACCATATATTTT.

This chain links TRBV7-8 with TRBJ1-2; D ambiguous. The CDR3 runs 14 residues. Trimming removed 1 base from V and 4 bases from J, with 10 bases in between. The germline CDR1 and CDR2 sequences are SGHVS and FQNEAQ. CDR3 in amino acids: CASSLGTTIYGYTF. The CDR3 coding sequence is TGTGCCAGCAGCTTAGGGACTACGATCTATGGCTACACCTTC.